Listed below are T cell receptor beta chains from one sample, sequenced in a study of T-cell memory formation after mild COVID-19. Using its own MiXCR run on the 5' RACE reads, TCRdb lists one record per CDR3 protein. Of roughly 110,000 distinct CDR3 sequences in the sample, 9.5% to 15% were seen once. The sequencing sample was made of PBMCs or a T cell subset sorted from them (not recorded which). All receptors derive from an adult woman who had mild COVID-19 (a few samples of this study predate the infection). Cell type and time point are not known. CDR3s leave out the opening cysteine and the closing phenylalanine or tryptophan. Each record gives: J gene, V gene, clone size, CDR3 protein. The size field is filled for only some rows; it gives once, few, many or a size class.

TRBJ2-1 TRBV29-1 NA SVDQRGDNEQF
TRBJ1-2 TRBV6-5 NA ASSYSGTGGGYGYT
TRBJ2-7 TRBV7-6 NA ASSLDTISYEQY
TRBJ2-3 TRBV12-3/TRBV12-4 NA ATREGVRTDTQY
TRBJ2-3 TRBV7-9 few ASQTWRDAPADTQY
TRBJ1-1 TRBV10-3 NA AISESETVTEAF
TRBJ2-1 TRBV7-9 many ASSFVTEPYNEQF
TRBJ1-1 TRBV19 NA ASSAGRYTEAF
TRBJ2-7 TRBV3-1 NA ASIQWTGSSYEQY
TRBJ2-1 TRBV9 NA ASSPWDLYNEQF
TRBJ2-5 TRBV7-2 NA ASSFTGQRGGETQY
TRBJ2-3 TRBV7-9 few ASSSSRVTGADTQY
TRBJ1-1 TRBV4-1 NA ASSHPGQGEGITEAF
TRBJ1-1 TRBV12-3/TRBV12-4 NA ASSSGQTEAF
TRBJ1-1 TRBV9 NA ASSVVPNTEAF
TRBJ1-1 TRBV7-9 few ASSFPGTGAAEAF
TRBJ2-3 TRBV7-9 many ASSQADSGLDTDTQY
TRBJ2-3 TRBV7-9 NA ASSETGDTQY
TRBJ2-3 TRBV13 many ASSKGLAEFTDTQY
TRBJ1-3 TRBV15 few ATSRDVLPGVTIY
TRBJ2-7 TRBV27 NA ASSLKRDSFYEQY
TRBJ2-1 TRBV6-1 NA ASSGDREVNEQF
TRBJ2-3 TRBV2 NA AKQGEGTDTQY
TRBJ2-1 TRBV9 many ASSVESSTRSYNEQF
TRBJ2-1 TRBV5-1 many ASSPRLVSRGHEQF
TRBJ1-2 TRBV6-5 NA ASSSYRGSPGYT
TRBJ2-1 TRBV29-1 NA SGCTLTSGQTYNEQF
TRBJ1-2 TRBV12-3/TRBV12-4 NA ASSSRSYGYT
TRBJ2-2 TRBV4-3 few ASSQEGVGTGELF
TRBJ2-1 TRBV2 NA ASIASSSYNEQF
TRBJ2-7 TRBV7-9 many ASSLGGLAGWSYEQY
TRBJ2-3 TRBV4-1 few ASSQPGERSDTQY
TRBJ2-5 TRBV6-6 few ASTYNWGPGETQY
TRBJ1-1 TRBV24-1 NA ATSAYGGAGEAF
TRBJ2-5 TRBV7-6 NA ASSLLETEREY
TRBJ2-1 TRBV7-9 many ASPLGLYNEQF
TRBJ2-7 TRBV27 few ASSLVVAGASEQY
TRBJ1-1 TRBV6-5 NA ASTPRDLNTEAF
TRBJ2-1 TRBV2 NA ASSEFASGRNEQF
TRBJ1-2 TRBV7-9 NA ASSPPVVWRTSNYGYT
TRBJ2-5 TRBV7-3 NA ASSLSGTLQETQY
TRBJ2-2 TRBV12-3/TRBV12-4 few ASTKDGAYTGELF
TRBJ2-7 TRBV6-5 NA ASSPMGPHYEQY
TRBJ2-7 TRBV7-6 NA ASSLLVRDHEQY
TRBJ1-1 TRBV7-9 few ASSPRVGVNTEAF
TRBJ2-1 TRBV4-1 NA ASSQRLAGGYNEQF
TRBJ2-7 TRBV7-9 many ASSLYPPGDEQY
TRBJ2-7 TRBV6-1 NA ASSEGGGPDEQY
TRBJ1-1 TRBV4-3 NA ASSQDTEGQGGSDTEAF
TRBJ2-7 TRBV25-1 NA ASSESGGGGYEQY
TRBJ2-2 TRBV7-9 few ASSLDSTGELF
TRBJ2-7 TRBV13 few ASSSTGTGRYEQY
TRBJ2-5 TRBV5-1 few ASSFRGPSGETQY
TRBJ2-5 TRBV6-5 NA ASRPWDRVKETQY